This T cell receptor (beta chain) was captured in a study of technical replicates of blood from a few donors. Germline V gene sequence: CDR1 SGHRS, CDR2 YFSETQ. J lost 3 bases, V lost 4 bases, and 10 bases had no gene match. The CDR3 length is 17 residues. The method was immunoSEQ multiplex PCR; TCRdb's version includes in-frame clones alone and lacks a portion of them. The sample yields around 72,000 clones, about 90% seen once. The chain employs TRBV5-1 and TRBJ1-3, with 10 bases fitting TRBD1. This clonotype was obtained from a human donor in good health. The sequencing input was T cells isolated from PBMCs. The CDR3 DNA is TGCGCCAGCAGCGTAGACTCCGGGACAGGGGTTGGAAACACCATATATTTT. Amino acid sequence: CASSVDSGTGVGNTIYF. The whole variable domain, remainder taken from reference TRBV5-1 and TRBJ1-3, is KAGVTQTPRYLIKTRGQQVTLSCSPISGHRSVSWYQQTPGQGLQFLFEYFSETQRNKGNFPGRFSGRQFSNSRSEMNVSTLELGDSALYLCASSVDSGTGVGNTIYFGEGSWLTVV.